The T cell receptor (beta chain) described here comes from a study of CD8+ T cells in alopecia areata. About the research overall: Using the percentage of affected scalp area, treated patients' severity was scored.

General observations from the study: The study found that many expanded lesional clones persisted in scalp and blood during tofacitinib. It was less clear whether patients shared TCRs than it was in mice, possibly because of HLA. In lesional scalp, particularly from alopecia totalis/universalis, clonality was higher than in normal scalp.

The V end lost 7 bases, the J end lost 3 bases, and 3 bases lay between the germline ends. The CDR3 is 11 amino acids. The germline V gene encodes CDR1 SGHVS and CDR2 FQNEAQ. This sample's treatment: oral pan-JAK inhibitor, 5-10 mg twice daily. As the sequencing template, cDNA was produced by extracting RNA and reverse transcribing it. Profiling relied on immunoSEQ multiplex PCR, and the TCRdb table lists in-frame clones only, not all of them. The data contain 95,000 to 100,000 clones, roughly 60% of them singletons. This clone has a handful of counts. Its antigen remains unknown. V usage is TRBV7-8 and J usage is TRBJ2-2; D is ambiguous. The material sequenced was CD8+ T cells sorted from blood, taken between weeks 55 and 65, from a patient treated with tofacitinib. The clonotype comes from a human donor with alopecia areata. Here the CDR3 DNA reads TGTGCCAGCACCTACACCGGGGAGCTGTTTTTT. This gives the protein CASTYTGELFF. The entire variable domain, with the rest obtained from reference TRBV7-8 and TRBJ2-2, is as follows: GAGVSQSPRYKVAKRGQDVALRCDPISGHVSLFWYQQALGQGPEFLTYFQNEAQLDKSGLPSDRFFAERPEGSVSTLKIQRTQQEDSAVYLCASTYTGELFFGEGSRLTVL.